This T cell receptor (beta chain) derives from a study of identical twins. The V gene end was trimmed by 4 bases and the J gene end by 9 bases; junction bases not matched to a gene: 10. Germline V CDR1 and CDR2: SGHRS, YFSETQ. The CDR3 has 16 residues. This clonotype showed up many times. Via MiXCR, TCRdb re-called the 5' RACE reads, giving one row per CDR3 protein. This table holds 250,000 or so distinct CDR3 sequences, approximately 8.3% found once. Each donor was a healthy Caucasian. These data are also associated with another study on yellow fever vaccine responses in identical twins.

This clonotype was sampled from a woman between 18 and 29 years old in good health. J is TRBJ2-3 and V is TRBV5-1; 14 bases are shared with TRBD2. The sequenced material came from CD8+ T cells sorted from blood. This chain's CDR3 is CASSATGTSGRGTQYF. The CDR3 DNA is TGCGCCAGCAGCGCCACCGGGACTAGCGGGAGAGGAACGCAGTATTTT.